The entry below gives a single T cell receptor beta chain sequence along with its context. This record comes from a study of cytomegalovirus exposure and HLA in healthy donors. Germline values: CDR1 MNHNY, CDR2 SVGAGI (reference sequence). V was clipped by 6 bases and J by 15 bases; unmatched bases: 6. The CDR3 spans 13 residues. 60 Vbeta and 13 Jbeta primers were used in PCR. The method was immunoSEQ multiplex PCR; TCRdb's version includes in-frame clones alone and lacks a portion of them. Of over 110,000 clones in the sample, 79% were seen once. This TCR was recovered from a man younger than 30 in good health and CMV-seronegative. Source material: PBMCs. The chain recombines TRBV6-6 with TRBJ2-1; 15 bases agree with TRBD2. The DNA for the CDR3 is TGTGCCAGCAGCTACGGGACTAGCGGGGGGCGGTTCTTC. Translating gives CASSYGTSGGRFF.